The rows below give T cell receptor beta chains drawn from one sample of a study of control samples from healthy donors and cancer patients. Generated by immunoSEQ multiplex PCR, the TCRdb table keeps only in-frame clones and is missing some. This sample has about 26,000 clones; 75% to 90% occur once, and the top ten carry around a quarter. The sequencing input was PBMCs. The receptors derive from a man in his fifties or sixties with colorectal cancer. CDR3s include the opening cysteine and the closing phenylalanine or tryptophan. The order of the fields is J gene, clone size, V gene, D gene, CDR3 DNA, CDR3 protein. The D gene is left open where the match is weak. Clone size is stated in some rows and not others, as once, few, many or a class when expanded.

J: TRBJ2-5; size: -; V: TRBV7-9; D: TRBD1; DNA: TGTGCCAGCAGCCAAGGGACAGGCCAAGAGACCCAGTACTTC; CDR3: CASSQGTGQETQYF
J: TRBJ1-1; size: -; V: TRBV5-6; D: TRBD1; DNA: TGTGCCAGCAGGGGGACAGGGGATGAAGCTTTCTTT; CDR3: CASRGTGDEAFF
J: TRBJ1-2; size: -; V: TRBV7-2; D: -; DNA: TGTGCCAGCAGCCAAGATCCCCAGCATAACTATGGCTACACCTTC; CDR3: CASSQDPQHNYGYTF
J: TRBJ1-2; size: once; V: TRBV4-3; D: -; DNA: TGCGCCAGCAGCCAAGAAAGGGACGGTAACTATGGCTACACCTTC; CDR3: CASSQERDGNYGYTF
J: TRBJ1-1; size: -; V: TRBV2; D: -; DNA: TGTGCCAGCAACCTACAGGGTGTAAACACTGAAGCTTTCTTT; CDR3: CASNLQGVNTEAFF
J: TRBJ2-7; size: -; V: TRBV18; D: -; DNA: TGTGCCAGCTCACCTCCAGGGATAGCTCGGTACGAGCAGTACTTC; CDR3: CASSPPGIARYEQYF
J: TRBJ1-1; size: -; V: TRBV5-1; D: -; DNA: TGCGCCAGCAGCTTGGAAAAGACAACGAACACTGAAGCTTTCTTT; CDR3: CASSLEKTTNTEAFF
J: TRBJ1-3; size: few; V: TRBV5-1; D: -; DNA: TGCGCCAGCAGCTCTCAGGGGACAGGAAACACCATATATTTT; CDR3: CASSSQGTGNTIYF
J: TRBJ2-3; size: -; V: TRBV5-1; D: -; DNA: TGCGCCAGCAGCTCGGCAGGGACAGATACGCAGTATTTT; CDR3: CASSSAGTDTQYF
J: TRBJ2-3; size: -; V: TRBV6-1; D: -; DNA: TGTGCCAGCAGTGATCCCAGGAGGGGATACACAGATACGCAGTATTTT; CDR3: CASSDPRRGYTDTQYF
J: TRBJ2-7; size: -; V: TRBV21-1; D: -; DNA: TGTGCCAGTAGCCATGTTTTAGCTACACGGTTAGACGAGCAGTACTTC; CDR3: CASSHVLATRLDEQYF
J: TRBJ1-3; size: -; V: TRBV11-2; D: -; DNA: TGTGCCAGCAGCCGTGGACAAGGGGGAGTCGTGGACACCATATATTTT; CDR3: CASSRGQGGVVDTIYF
J: TRBJ1-4; size: -; V: TRBV10-3; D: TRBD1; DNA: TGTGCCATCAGGGCGGACAGGGCTAATGAAAAACTGTTTTTT; CDR3: CAIRADRANEKLFF
J: TRBJ2-7; size: -; V: TRBV7-9; D: TRBD1; DNA: TGTGCCAGCAGCACCCTGACAGGGGGCGAGCAGTACTTC; CDR3: CASSTLTGGEQYF
J: TRBJ1-5; size: -; V: TRBV6-5; D: -; DNA: TGTGCCAGCAGGGCAGGGGAAGCGATTCGGCAGCCCCAGCATTTT; CDR3: CASRAGEAIRQPQHF
J: TRBJ2-4; size: -; V: TRBV29-1; D: -; DNA: TGCAGCGTTGTCGGCGGGGTCAAAAACATTCAGTACTTC; CDR3: CSVVGGVKNIQYF
J: TRBJ1-6; size: -; V: TRBV27; D: -; DNA: TGTGCCAGCACAACAGCCTATAATTCACCCCTCCACTTT; CDR3: CASTTAYNSPLHF
J: TRBJ1-5; size: once; V: TRBV30; D: -; DNA: TGTGCCTTGGGGAGGGCGGGAGACGGGATTAAGCCCCAGCATTTT; CDR3: CALGRAGDGIKPQHF
J: TRBJ2-7; size: -; V: TRBV7-9; D: TRBD2; DNA: TGTGCCAGCAGCCCTGGCGGGGGGCTCTCCTACGAGCAGTACTTC; CDR3: CASSPGGGLSYEQYF
J: TRBJ2-7; size: -; V: TRBV5-1; D: TRBD1; DNA: TGCGCCAGCAGCCGAAACGACAGGGTTGTTTCCTACGAGCAGTACTTC; CDR3: CASSRNDRVVSYEQYF
J: TRBJ2-5; size: few; V: TRBV6-2/TRBV6-3; D: -; DNA: TGTGCCAGCAGTCCCAGACAGGCTTCGGAGACCCAGTACTTC; CDR3: CASSPRQASETQYF
J: TRBJ2-5; size: -; V: TRBV7-6; D: -; DNA: TGTGCCAGCAGCTTAGAGGGTTACACCCCGGGGGAGACCCAGTACTTC; CDR3: CASSLEGYTPGETQYF
J: TRBJ2-2; size: -; V: TRBV29-1; D: -; DNA: TGCAGCGTTACAGAGACCGCACATGGGGAGCTGTTTTTT; CDR3: CSVTETAHGELFF
J: TRBJ2-7; size: -; V: TRBV5-1; D: -; DNA: TGCGCCAGCAAGGCCGTAGGGGTAGACGAGCAGTACTTC; CDR3: CASKAVGVDEQYF
J: TRBJ1-1; size: few; V: TRBV10-3; D: TRBD1; DNA: TGTGCCATCAGTGTTGACAGGGGAGCTGAAGCTTTCTTT; CDR3: CAISVDRGAEAFF
J: TRBJ1-2; size: medium-sized; V: TRBV19; D: -; DNA: TGTGCCAGTAGCCATCTCGTCGAACCGACCTATGGCTACACCTTC; CDR3: CASSHLVEPTYGYTF
J: TRBJ1-1; size: -; V: TRBV6-5; D: -; DNA: TGTGCCAGCATCGGAAAAACTGAAGCTTTCTTT; CDR3: CASIGKTEAFF
J: TRBJ2-1; size: -; V: TRBV7-2; D: -; DNA: TGTGCCAGCAGCCCAACCAGGGAAAATGAGCAGTTCTTC; CDR3: CASSPTRENEQFF
J: TRBJ1-5; size: -; V: TRBV6-5; D: TRBD1; DNA: TGTGCCAGCAGTTTCAGACAGGGGTACCAGCCCCAGCATTTT; CDR3: CASSFRQGYQPQHF
J: TRBJ1-5; size: -; V: TRBV10-1; D: -; DNA: TGCGCCAGCAGTGGGGGAAGCAATCAGCCCCAGCATTTT; CDR3: CASSGGSNQPQHF
J: TRBJ1-2; size: -; V: TRBV29-1; D: TRBD1; DNA: TGCAGCGTTGAGGGGACAGGGAAAGGTCGGGGCTACACCTTC; CDR3: CSVEGTGKGRGYTF
J: TRBJ1-1; size: few; V: TRBV19; D: TRBD1; DNA: TGTGCCACCCGACAGGGCACTTTGAACACTGAAGCTTTCTTT; CDR3: CATRQGTLNTEAFF
J: TRBJ2-3; size: -; V: TRBV7-2; D: -; DNA: TGTGCCAGCAGCTTATATGGGACCCGGTCCGATACGCAGTATTTT; CDR3: CASSLYGTRSDTQYF
J: TRBJ1-2; size: -; V: TRBV6-2/TRBV6-3; D: -; DNA: TGTGCCAGCAGTTCCAGTTACTATGGCTACACCTTC; CDR3: CASSSSYYGYTF
J: TRBJ2-1; size: once; V: TRBV30; D: -; DNA: TGTGCCTGGAGTAAAGGACTCAGCTCCTACAATGAGCAGTTCTTC; CDR3: CAWSKGLSSYNEQFF